These 20 T cell receptor beta chains came from one sample sequenced in a study of shared clonotypes between healthy human individuals. Generated by immunoSEQ multiplex PCR, the TCRdb table keeps only in-frame clones and is missing some. Here the sample spans about 640,000 clones, about two thirds being singletons. The source material was memory CD4+ T cells sorted from blood. Subset defined: CD45RA-negative fraction. These receptor sequences come from a woman in her 30s in good health.

As DNA, the CDR3 is TGTGCCAGCAGCTTAGGGCGGGAGGTCAATGAGCAGTTCTTC. This sequence encodes CASSLGREVNEQFF. The chain uses TRBV11-1 and TRBJ2-1; 8 bases match TRBD2. V was pared by 1 base and J by 6 bases, with 2 bases of the junction left unmatched. This CDR3 contains 14 residues. CDR1 is SGHAT and CDR2 is FQDESV in the germline V gene (reference sequence).

This chain links TRBV4-1 with TRBJ1-1, with TRBD1 matching 8 bases. The germline V gene encodes CDR1 MGHRA and CDR2 YSYEKL. This CDR3 region has 16 residues. Unmatched junction bases numbered 8, after V lost 4 bases and J lost 1 base. In DNA, the CDR3 is TGCGCCAGCAGCCGAGCCGGGACAGGCGCGAACACTGAAGCTTTCTTT. Amino acid sequence: CASSRAGTGANTEAFF.

The chain carries TRBV5-1 and TRBJ2-7, with D maybe TRBD2 (6 bases). V was shortened by 4 bases and J by 2 bases, with 16 bases between the two germline ends. The CDR3 runs 15 residues. CDR1 is SGHRS, CDR2 YFSETQ, per germline. The CDR3 is CASSRTRDSTYEQYF. In nucleotides, the CDR3 is TGCGCCAGCAGCCGAACCCGGGACTCGACCTACGAGCAGTACTTC.

The chain couples TRBV30 to TRBJ2-5; D call uncertain. The CDR3 totals 13 residues. The germline gives CDR1 GTSNPN, CDR2 SVGIG (reference sequence). Trimming removed 6 bases from V and 5 bases from J, with 16 bases in between. CDR3 in DNA: TGTGCCTGCATACAAGTTCCGCGGGAGACCCAGTACTTC. Translation gives CACIQVPRETQYF. The full variable domain, completed using reference TRBV30 and TRBJ2-5, is SQTIHQWPATLVQPVGSPLSLECTVEGTSNPNLYWYRQAAGRGLQLLFYSVGIGQISSEVPQNLSASRPQDRQFILSSKKLLLSDSGFYLCACIQVPRETQYFGPGTRLLVL.

This clone has ten or more counts. This chain joins TRBV5-1 and TRBJ2-1; D possibly corresponds to TRBD2 (6 bases). CDR3 length equals 14 residues. V gave up 5 bases and J gave up 5 bases, with 14 bases separating them. Germline V gives CDR1 SGHRS, CDR2 YFSETQ. CDR3 residues: CASRQGLPNNEQFF. The CDR3, as DNA: TGCGCCAGCAGGCAGGGACTCCCCAACAATGAGCAGTTCTTC.

This chain's CDR3 is CASGLLATNEKLFF. CDR3 nucleotide sequence: TGTGCCAGCGGGTTATTAGCAACTAATGAAAAACTGTTTTTT. J is TRBJ1-4 and V is TRBV2; D uncertain. The germline CDR1 and CDR2 sequences are SNHLY and FYNNEI. The CDR3 covers 14 residues. Trimming pared 8 bases from V and 0 bases from J, leaving 10 bases between.

The chain recombines TRBV28 with TRBJ2-1, with 9 bases fitting TRBD2. This CDR3 is built from 16 residues. Germline V lookup: CDR1 MDHEN, CDR2 SYDVKM. V dropped 4 bases and J dropped 2; count of bases not matched to a gene: 6. Here the CDR3 reads CASSSTLAGPYNEQFF. The CDR3 DNA is TGTGCCAGCAGTTCGACCCTAGCGGGACCCTACAATGAGCAGTTCTTC. Drawing the rest from reference TRBV28 and TRBJ2-1, the complete variable domain is DVKVTQSSRYLVKRTGEKVFLECVQDMDHENMFWYRQDPGLGLRLIYFSYDVKMKEKGDIPEGYSVSREKKERFSLILESASTNQTSMYLCASSSTLAGPYNEQFFGPGTRLTVL.

This sequence joins TRBV6-6 and TRBJ1-4, with D tentatively TRBD1 (5 bases). The CDR3 totals 13 residues. V was pared by 7 bases and J by 8 bases, with 14 bases between. Per the germline V gene, CDR1 is MNHNY and CDR2 is SVGAGI (reference sequence). The CDR3 region has the DNA TGTGCCAGCATTGGGACCGGGCTCGAAAAACTGTTTTTT. It specifies CASIGTGLEKLFF.

The V call is TRBV28, the J call TRBJ2-7; D remains ambiguous. Germline CDR1 is MDHEN and CDR2 is SYDVKM. CDR3 size: 15 residues. V lost 10 bases to trimming and J lost 2 bases, with 21 bases between them. CDR3 protein: CATYPGSRKPYEQYF. The CDR3 region has the DNA TGTGCCACCTACCCGGGCTCCCGAAAGCCCTACGAGCAGTACTTC.

This clone has a single count. The chain couples TRBV13 to TRBJ2-7; D is uncertain. CDR1 and CDR2 (germline): PRHDT, FYEKMQ (reference sequence). The CDR3 consists of 16 residues. V was pared by 2 bases and J by 6 bases, with 20 bases between. The CDR3 protein is CASSLRAFGRLSEQYF. As DNA, the CDR3 is TGTGCCAGCAGCTTAAGGGCTTTCGGAAGGTTGTCCGAGCAGTACTTC.

This clone was seen at least ten times. The chain recombines TRBV5-8 with TRBJ1-2; perhaps TRBD1 as D (6 bases). V shed 2 bases and J shed 3 bases, with 14 bases lying between them. There are 15 residues in the CDR3. Germline CDR1 reads SGHTS; CDR2 reads YDEGEE. This CDR3 reads CASSFADRNDYGYTF. The DNA of the CDR3 is TGTGCCAGCAGCTTCGCCGACAGGAATGACTATGGCTACACCTTC.

The chain uses TRBV25-1 and TRBJ2-5; D may be TRBD2 (6 bases). Per germline, CDR1 MGHDK and CDR2 SYGVNS. V dropped 1 base and J dropped 5 bases, with 8 bases sitting between them. The CDR3 sequence is 13 residues long. The CDR3, as DNA: TGTGCCAGCAGTGAATCTGGAGGGGAGACCCAGTACTTC. Residues: CASSESGGETQYF.

V gene TRBV4-2 combines with J gene TRBJ2-3; no firm D call. The CDR3 contains 16 residues. Germline lookup yields CDR1 LGHNA and CDR2 YNFKEQ. Trimming cost V 0 bases and J 1 base, with 11 bases left between them. The CDR3 nucleotides read TGTGCCAGCAGCCAAGATCCCGGCGGCCGCACAGATACGCAGTATTTT. It encodes CASSQDPGGRTDTQYF.

For the CDR3, the DNA is TGTGCCAGCACCCCACAACGGGACAGCTACGAGCAGTACTTC. Its protein product is CASTPQRDSYEQYF. The chain carries TRBV11-1 and TRBJ2-7; TRBD1 matches at 7 bases. The CDR3 runs 14 residues. The germline V gene encodes CDR1 SGHAT and CDR2 FQDESV (reference sequence). V was pared by 7 bases and J by 3 bases, with 9 bases of the junction left unmatched.

The CDR3 spells CASSPGLVFPGELFF. As DNA, the CDR3 is TGCGCCAGCAGCCCGGGACTAGTTTTTCCCGGGGAGCTGTTTTTT. The chain links TRBV4-1 to TRBJ2-2; TRBD2 matches at 8 bases. The ends lost 4 bases at V and 6 bases at J; junction bases unmatched: 7. Looked up from germline, CDR1 is MGHRA and CDR2 is YSYEKL. The CDR3 covers 15 residues.

This sequence joins TRBV30 and TRBJ2-7; 7 bases are a match to TRBD2. The length of the CDR3 is 13 residues. The ends lost 0 bases at V and 5 bases at J; junction bases unmatched: 4. Germline loops: CDR1 GTSNPN, CDR2 SVGIG (reference sequence). The CDR3 coding sequence is TGTGCCTGGAGTGTACTCCGGGGGGACGAGCAGTACTTC. This encodes CAWSVLRGDEQYF.

The chain uses TRBV6-6 and TRBJ1-2; possible D gene TRBD1, 6 bases. With 5 bases removed from V and 4 bases from J, the gap between germline ends came to 8 bases. This CDR3 region has 12 residues. The germline V gene encodes CDR1 MNHNY and CDR2 SVGAGI (reference sequence). This chain's CDR3 is CASSQDSYGYTF. The CDR3 coding sequence is TGTGCCAGCAGTCAGGACAGCTATGGCTACACCTTC.

Only a few counts were recorded for this clone. This chain joins TRBV7-9 and TRBJ1-5, with D perhaps matching TRBD1 (6 bases). Germline CDR1 is SEHNR and CDR2 is FQNEAQ (reference sequence). The CDR3 is 16 residues long. V was shortened by 2 bases and J by 2 bases, with 13 bases between the two germline ends. CDR3 amino acids: CASSLSARGRNQPQHF. CDR3 coding DNA: TGTGCCAGCAGCTTAAGCGCCAGGGGACGCAATCAGCCCCAGCATTTT.

The chain recombines TRBV28 with TRBJ2-3; TRBD1 might be the D (5 bases). This CDR3 is built from 17 residues. Germline V gene data show CDR1 as MDHEN and CDR2 as SYDVKM. V dropped 5 bases and J dropped 0 bases, with 18 bases sitting between them. The CDR3 spells CASSLSPSGLSTDTQYF. The CDR3 nucleotides read TGTGCCAGCAGTCTATCTCCCTCAGGGCTCAGCACAGATACGCAGTATTTT.

The CDR3 DNA reads TGTGCCAGCTCACCAATGAGCGGGGGTTACGAGCAGTACTTC. It translates to CASSPMSGGYEQYF. The chain uses TRBV18 and TRBJ2-7; 8 bases match TRBD2. Germline CDR1 reads KGHSH; CDR2 reads LQKENI. The trim removed 2 bases at V and 4 bases at J, leaving 4 bases unmatched. This CDR3 spans 14 amino acids.